This TCR beta chain was sequenced during a study of blood T cell repertoires in COVID-19. Across the whole study: Whether acute or convalescent, the COVID-19 samples came from the United States, Italy and Spain.

This CDR3 is built from 16 residues. Trimming pared 4 bases from V and 4 bases from J, leaving 18 bases between. CDR1 SGHRS and CDR2 YFSETQ come from the germline V gene. The authors' processing: By means of reference gene primer amplification, nucleated cell counts were estimated. TCRdb's table, derived via immunoSEQ multiplex PCR, lists solely in-frame clones and lacks some. V, J and clone size reflect that table, while D and trimming were determined from the DNA. This table holds some 460,000 clones, about 85% found once. Sequenced: PBMCs or T cells enriched from blood (not recorded which). This chain connects TRBV5-1 to TRBJ1-5, with D perhaps TRBD1 (5 bases). This receptor was identified in a woman younger than 35 who had recovered from COVID-19. The CDR3 here is CASSLLPGEGNQPQHF. CDR3 DNA: TGCGCCAGCAGCCTTCTTCCGGGGGAGGGAAATCAGCCCCAGCATTTT.